This passage covers 29 T cell receptor beta chains from one sample sequenced in a study of blood T cell repertoires in COVID-19. Assay: immunoSEQ multiplex PCR; the TCRdb copy retains only in-frame clones and omits some. Of over 55,000 clones in the sample, 70% to 90% were seen once. Sequencing input: peripheral blood. These receptors originate from a man aged 50 to 60 with acute or convalescent COVID-19.

The chain carries TRBV5-1 and TRBJ1-5, with D unresolved. CDR1 is SGHRS, CDR2 YFSETQ, per germline. V dropped 1 base and J dropped 0 bases, with 5 bases sitting between them. CDR3 length: 14 amino acids. CDR3 in DNA: TGCGCCAGCAGCTTGACAGCTAGCAATCAGCCCCAGCATTTT. This codes for CASSLTASNQPQHF.

To note about this clone: The sample carries other DNA sequences with the same CDR3. V and J are TRBV2 and TRBJ1-3; TRBD1 aligns across 8 bases. V dropped 6 bases and J dropped 4; count of bases not matched to a gene: 2. CDR1 is SNHLY and CDR2 is FYNNEI in the germline V gene. The CDR3 contains 13 residues. In DNA, the CDR3 is TGTGCCAGCAGCGGGACAGGCGGAAACACCATATATTTT. This sequence encodes CASSGTGGNTIYF. Full variable domain (rest looked up from reference TRBV2 and TRBJ1-3): EPEVTQTPSHQVTQMGQEVILRCVPISNHLYFYWYRQILGQKVEFLVSFYNNEISEKSEIFDDQFSVERPDGSNFTLKIRSTKLEDSAMYFCASSGTGGNTIYFGEGSWLTVV.

The rearrangement joins TRBV12-3 or TRBV12-4 to TRBJ2-7; D is unresolved. The V gene lost 5 bases and the J gene lost 0 bases, with 8 bases spanning the gap. This CDR3 has 13 residues. The CDR3 DNA reads as TGTGCCAGCAGTCAGGAAAGCTCCTACGAGCAGTACGTC. Encoded protein: CASSQESSYEQYV.

The rearrangement uses TRBV29-1 and TRBJ1-4, with TRBD1 matching over 9 bases. Losses at the gene ends were 7 bases for V and 6 bases for J; bases not matched to a gene: 3. CDR1 is SQVTM, CDR2 ANQGSEA, per germline. The length of the CDR3 is 12 residues. The CDR3 nucleotides are TGCAGCGGGGGACAGGGAGATGAAAAACTGTTTTTT. Translated, it gives CSGGQGDEKLFF.

The V and J genes are TRBV18 and TRBJ1-2, with TRBD1 identical over 10 bases. Per the germline V gene, CDR1 is KGHSH and CDR2 is LQKENI. The CDR3 contains 15 residues. After removal of 3 bases from V and 8 bases from J, the junction contained 9 bases not matched to a gene. The CDR3 nucleotides read TGTGCCAGCTCACCCTCCGGGACAGGGGCTCCCGGCTACACCTTC. Translating gives CASSPSGTGAPGYTF.

The V and J genes are TRBV5-1 and TRBJ2-7, with D possibly being TRBD1 (6 bases). Germline lookup yields CDR1 SGHRS and CDR2 YFSETQ. The CDR3 has 15 residues. The V and J ends lost 0 bases and 2 bases respectively, with 12 bases between them. The CDR3 bases are TGCGCCAGCAGCTTGGCATGGGGGCCCCCCTACGAGCAGTACTTC. Translation: CASSLAWGPPYEQYF.

This sequence joins TRBV18 and TRBJ2-1, with 11 bases that match TRBD1. The germline V gene encodes CDR1 KGHSH and CDR2 LQKENI. V gave up 1 base and J gave up 7 bases; unmatched junction bases: 6. CDR3 size: 16 residues. CDR3: CASSPQGTGGKNEQFF. The CDR3 DNA reads TGTGCCAGCTCACCACAAGGGACAGGGGGTAAAAATGAGCAGTTCTTC.

The CDR3 protein is CASSGGTGGGEQYF. DNA of the CDR3: TGTGCCAGCAGTGGGGGCACAGGGGGAGGCGAGCAGTACTTC. The V and J genes are TRBV28 and TRBJ2-7; 8 bases are a match to TRBD1. The CDR3 is 14 amino acids. The V gene end was trimmed by 5 bases and the J gene end by 6 bases; junction bases not matched to a gene: 9. The germline CDR1 and CDR2 sequences are MDHEN and SYDVKM.

The chain joins TRBV10-3 to TRBJ1-2, with 8 bases aligning to TRBD1. V lost 7 bases to trimming and J lost 4 bases; unmatched junction nucleotides: 20. Germline V gene lookup returns CDR1 ENHRY and CDR2 SYGVKD. The CDR3 spans 18 residues. As DNA, the CDR3 is TGTGCCATCAAGGGTCCCCCGGGACAGGCGACCGGTGGCTATGGCTACACCTTC. Protein: CAIKGPPGQATGGYGYTF.

This chain uses TRBV3-1 (or the pseudogene TRBV3-2) with TRBJ1-4, with a possible D match to TRBD1 (5 bases). V lost 6 bases and J lost 4, with 12 bases in between. The CDR3 spans 14 residues. Germline-derived CDR1 and CDR2 are LGHDT and YNNKEL (reference sequence). The CDR3 region is CASSQGTYNEKLFF. CDR3 nucleotide sequence: TGTGCCAGCAGTCAGGGTACTTATAATGAAAAACTGTTTTTT.

The chain carries TRBV2 and TRBJ2-1; the D gene is possibly TRBD1 (5 bases). The CDR3 totals 14 residues. Per germline, CDR1 SNHLY and CDR2 FYNNEI. The ends were cut back, 2 bases at V and 8 bases at J, with 13 bases in the middle. CDR3 sequence reads: CASSEQGLGYEQFF. For the CDR3, the DNA is TGTGCCAGCAGTGAACAGGGCCTCGGTTATGAGCAGTTCTTC.

This chain connects TRBV29-1 to TRBJ2-5; 9 bases align to TRBD1. Germline V gene lookup returns CDR1 SQVTM and CDR2 ANQGSEA. The CDR3 runs 15 residues. V was clipped by 5 bases and J by 3 bases; unmatched bases: 10. CDR3: CSVWGVDRGKETQYF. CDR3 DNA: TGCAGCGTTTGGGGGGTTGACAGGGGGAAAGAGACCCAGTACTTC.

CDR3 coding DNA: TGCGCCAGCAGCCAAGATGGAAGGGGAACTAATGAAAAACTGTTTTTT. This sequence encodes CASSQDGRGTNEKLFF. The rearrangement joins TRBV4-1 to TRBJ1-4; weak D call: TRBD1 (5 bases). The CDR3 is made up of 16 amino acids. Between the trimmed V and J ends, which lost 0 bases and 1 base, there was a span of 9 bases. From germline, CDR1 is MGHRA and CDR2 YSYEKL.

The chain couples TRBV19 to TRBJ2-5; tentatively, D is TRBD1 (6 bases). Germline V gives CDR1 LNHDA, CDR2 SQIVND (reference sequence). Deletions cut 3 bases from V and 4 bases from J, with 12 bases between. This CDR3 is 14 amino acids long. This CDR3 reads CASSIPDSSETQYF. CDR3 nucleotide sequence: TGTGCCAGTAGTATCCCGGACAGTTCAGAGACCCAGTACTTC.

V and J are TRBV21-1 and TRBJ1-1; the D call in the table, TRBD1, was not verified against the DNA. TRBV21-1 is annotated as a pseudogene. The CDR3 runs to 16 residues. This chain's CDR3 is CASSSRDKAGHTEAFF. In DNA form, the CDR3 reads TGTGCCAGCAGCTCCCGAGATAAGGCAGGTCATACTGAAGCTTTCTTT.

V and J are TRBV9 and TRBJ1-6; the D is unclear. There are 18 residues in the CDR3. Trimming took 2 bases from V and 0 from J, leaving 15 bases between them. From germline, CDR1 is SGDLS and CDR2 YYNGEE. DNA of the CDR3: TGTGCCAGCAGCGTGGCCCCGGGTGGTAGCTCCTATAATTCACCCCTCCACTTT. Its protein is CASSVAPGGSSYNSPLHF.

Only one count was recorded for this clone. V gene TRBV5-1 combines with J gene TRBJ1-2, with D possibly TRBD1 on 6 matching bases. The CDR3 totals 15 residues. The V gene lost 4 bases and the J gene lost 8 bases, with 21 bases spanning the gap. Per the germline V gene, CDR1 is SGHRS and CDR2 is YFSETQ. CDR3 protein: CASSLRDTSREGYTF. CDR3 DNA sequence: TGCGCCAGCAGCCTCCGGGACACTTCCAGGGAGGGCTACACCTTC.

This clone was counted only a few times. J is TRBJ1-3 and V is TRBV6-1; the D gene is possibly TRBD1 (5 bases). Germline V gene data show CDR1 as MNHNS and CDR2 as SASEGT. CDR3 length equals 15 residues. Deletions cut 1 base from V and 2 bases from J, with 9 bases between. CDR3 protein: CASSEVWGAGNTIYF. The CDR3 DNA reads TGTGCCAGCAGTGAAGTCTGGGGGGCTGGAAACACCATATATTTT.

This rearrangement joins TRBV20-1 to TRBJ2-5, with 8 nucleotides matching TRBD2. In germline, CDR1 is DFQATT, CDR2 SNEGSKA (reference sequence). The CDR3 runs 12 residues. The junction had 2 bases not matched to a gene; V was cut back by 3 bases and J by 5 bases. CDR3 region: CSASAGGETQYF. The CDR3 DNA is TGCAGTGCTAGTGCGGGGGGCGAGACCCAGTACTTC.

V usage is TRBV4-1 and J usage is TRBJ1-4; perhaps TRBD1 as D (5 bases). Between the trimmed V and J ends, which lost 0 bases and 2 bases, there was a span of 7 bases. CDR1 and CDR2 from the germline V gene are MGHRA and YSYEKL. This CDR3 is built from 15 residues. The CDR3 sequence: CASSQDRVTNEKLFF. The CDR3 region has the DNA TGCGCCAGCAGCCAAGACAGGGTGACTAATGAAAAACTGTTTTTT.

The V and J genes are TRBV5-1 and TRBJ1-2; 7 bases are a match to TRBD1. CDR3 length: 15 residues. V was pared by 5 bases and J by 4 bases, with 11 bases of the junction left unmatched. The germline gives CDR1 SGHRS, CDR2 YFSETQ. CDR3 nucleotide sequence: TGCGCCAGCAGGCAGACGACAGGGACCTCCTATGGCTACACCTTC. Its translation: CASRQTTGTSYGYTF.

V usage is TRBV3-1 (or the pseudogene TRBV3-2) and J usage is TRBJ2-7; 11 bases line up with TRBD2. Germline V lookup: CDR1 LGHDT, CDR2 YNNKEL (reference sequence). The CDR3 contains 16 residues. Trimming removed 4 bases from V and 3 bases from J; junction bases left unmatched: 8. CDR3 sequence reads: CASSPVPSGGFYEQYF. The CDR3 nucleotides are TGTGCCAGCAGCCCTGTCCCTAGCGGGGGGTTCTACGAGCAGTACTTC.

The chain carries TRBV19 and TRBJ1-1; maybe TRBD1 (5 bases). CDR1 and CDR2 (germline): LNHDA, SQIVND (reference sequence). With 9 bases removed from V and 0 bases from J, the gap between germline ends came to 23 bases. The CDR3 extends over 17 amino acids. CDR3: CASLSGRAGLLNTEAFF. CDR3 bases: TGTGCCAGCCTATCTGGTAGGGCAGGGCTACTGAACACTGAAGCTTTCTTT.

The table lists this clone with a count of one. The chain uses TRBV10-3 and TRBJ1-1, with D perhaps TRBD1 (6 bases). There are 13 residues in the CDR3. Germline CDR1 reads ENHRY; CDR2 reads SYGVKD. V lost 7 bases, J lost 1 base, and 10 bases lay in between. The CDR3 protein is CAINPDRNTEAFF. CDR3 in DNA: TGTGCCATCAACCCGGACAGGAACACTGAAGCTTTCTTT.

This sequence joins TRBV6-5 and TRBJ1-2; the D gene is possibly TRBD1 (6 bases). Germline CDR1 and CDR2: MNHEY and SVGAGI. The V end lost 9 bases, the J end lost 8 bases, and 22 bases lay between the germline ends. The CDR3 length is 14 residues. The CDR3 spells CASGRDTHFGGYTF. The CDR3 region has the DNA TGTGCCAGTGGGAGGGACACGCACTTCGGGGGCTACACCTTC.

In DNA, the CDR3 is TGTGCCACCAGTACCGGGACAGGGGGCACCGGGGAGCTGTTTTTT. Residues: CATSTGTGGTGELFF. The chain carries TRBV15 and TRBJ2-2; 11 positions agree with TRBD1. CDR3 length: 15 amino acids. V dropped 6 bases and J dropped 4; count of bases not matched to a gene: 4. Germline lookup yields CDR1 LNHNV and CDR2 YYDKDF (reference sequence).

The J gene is TRBJ2-7, the V gene TRBV5-4; 9 bases fit TRBD1. This CDR3 has 16 residues. The germline gives CDR1 SGHNT, CDR2 YYREEE (reference sequence). J lost 0 bases, V lost 4 bases, and 8 bases had no gene match. CDR3: CASSPQTGGFSYEQYF. The DNA of the CDR3 is TGTGCCAGCAGCCCCCAGACAGGGGGATTCTCCTACGAGCAGTACTTC.

This sequence joins TRBV3-1 (or the pseudogene TRBV3-2) and TRBJ2-3, with D perhaps matching TRBD1 (5 bases). Germline CDR1 and CDR2: LGHDT and YNNKEL (reference sequence). This CDR3 is built from 17 residues. V lost 1 base and J lost 1, with 15 bases in between. CDR3 amino acids: CASSQGVQGSGTDTQYF. The CDR3 nucleotides are TGTGCCAGCAGCCAAGGAGTGCAGGGATCGGGCACAGATACGCAGTATTTT.

The chain employs TRBV19 and TRBJ2-1; TRBD1 aligns across 10 bases. The CDR3 covers 14 residues. Germline values: CDR1 LNHDA, CDR2 SQIVND (reference sequence). The V segment lost 4 bases and the J segment 8 bases; nucleotides outside the gene matches: 5. CDR3 region: CASSRTGGFDEQFF. In DNA form, the CDR3 reads TGTGCCAGTAGTAGGACAGGGGGGTTCGATGAGCAGTTCTTC.